The entry that follows covers one T cell receptor (beta chain) sequence. CDR1 is MGHDK, CDR2 SYGVNS, per germline. Trimming removed 6 bases from V and 4 bases from J; junction bases left unmatched: 5. The CDR3 is 17 residues long. The sample originates from a study of T cell changes during pregnancy in multiple sclerosis. TCRdb keeps only in-frame clones here, not all; method: immunoSEQ multiplex PCR. This table has some 71,000 clones, around 92% appearing once. The gene calls are TRBV25-1 and TRBJ2-2; 16 bases fit TRBD2. The receptor comes from a female donor with multiple sclerosis, enrolled in a pregnancy study. The source was peripheral blood, collected after pregnancy. The CDR3 DNA reads as TGTGCCAGCAGCAAGGGACTAGCGGGAGGGATCACCGGGGAGCTGTTTTTT. Encoded protein: CASSKGLAGGITGELFF. The whole variable domain, remainder taken from reference TRBV25-1 and TRBJ2-2, is EADIYQTPRYLVIGTGKKITLECSQTMGHDKMYWYQQDPGMELHLIHYSYGVNSTEKGDLSSESTVSRIRTEHFPLTLESARPSHTSQYLCASSKGLAGGITGELFFGEGSRLTVL.